This entry lists 26 T cell receptor beta chains sequenced from one sample in a study of blood T cell repertoires in COVID-19. Profiling relied on immunoSEQ multiplex PCR, and the TCRdb table lists in-frame clones only, not all of them. Of 200,000 to 250,000 clones in the sample, approximately 91% are singletons; the top ten hold less than 3.5%. Sequenced input: peripheral blood. The receptors were sampled from a woman aged 55-69 years with acute or convalescent COVID-19.

This chain uses TRBV4-2 with TRBJ2-5, with 7 positions matching TRBD2. This CDR3 has 17 amino acids. J was trimmed by 5 bases and V by 6 bases; bases with no gene match: 18. Germline assignment: CDR1 LGHNA and CDR2 YNFKEQ. The chain's CDR3 is CASSQTSRNPSGETQYF. CDR3 coding DNA: TGTGCCAGCAGTCAGACTAGCAGAAATCCTTCAGGGGAGACCCAGTACTTC.

A few counts support this clone. V and J are TRBV28 and TRBJ1-3; D possibly corresponds to TRBD1 (5 bases). Germline CDR1 and CDR2: MDHEN and SYDVKM. The length of the CDR3 is 14 residues. Trimming took off 6 bases at V and 0 bases at J, with 9 bases between the two ends. For the CDR3, the DNA is TGTGCCAGCAGCAAGGGGTTCTCTGGAAACACCATATATTTT. It is translated as CASSKGFSGNTIYF. The entire variable domain, with the rest obtained from reference TRBV28 and TRBJ1-3, is as follows: DVKVTQSSRYLVKRTGEKVFLECVQDMDHENMFWYRQDPGLGLRLIYFSYDVKMKEKGDIPEGYSVSREKKERFSLILESASTNQTSMYLCASSKGFSGNTIYFGEGSWLTVV.

The V and J genes are TRBV3-1 (or the pseudogene TRBV3-2) and TRBJ1-2; 8 nucleotides match TRBD1. Germline values: CDR1 LGHDT, CDR2 YNNKEL (reference sequence). V was pared by 0 bases and J by 12 bases, with 9 bases of the junction left unmatched. The CDR3 loop spans 14 amino acids. This chain's CDR3 is CASSQDWRTGMNTF. The CDR3 DNA reads TGTGCCAGCAGCCAAGATTGGAGGACAGGGATGAACACCTTC.

This chain joins TRBV30 and TRBJ2-7; 7 positions agree with TRBD1. CDR3 size: 16 residues. CDR1 is GTSNPN and CDR2 is SVGIG in the germline V gene (reference sequence). V was clipped by 0 bases and J by 1 base; unmatched bases: 9. CDR3 in DNA: TGTGCCTGGAGTGTGAATTCGGGGACAGTGTCCTACGAGCAGTACTTC. Translated, it gives CAWSVNSGTVSYEQYF.

The chain has TRBV28 and TRBJ1-1; weak D call: TRBD1 (6 bases). The CDR3 has 14 amino acids. Germline lookup yields CDR1 MDHEN and CDR2 SYDVKM. V lost 8 bases and J 4 bases, leaving 17 bases between the germline ends. The CDR3 reads CASAYPGARTEAFF. For the CDR3, the DNA is TGTGCCAGCGCTTATCCAGGGGCACGCACTGAAGCTTTCTTT.

The J gene is TRBJ1-2, the V gene TRBV30, with D perhaps matching TRBD1 (6 bases). This CDR3 is built from 14 residues. V lost 0 bases and J 4 bases, leaving 12 bases between the germline ends. Germline V gene sequence: CDR1 GTSNPN, CDR2 SVGIG (reference sequence). The CDR3 loop is CAWSVGGDGYGYTF. CDR3 DNA sequence: TGTGCCTGGAGTGTAGGGGGGGACGGCTATGGCTACACCTTC.

A remark on this clone: One end of the junction varies from germline; a read error may be responsible. The chain has TRBV28 and TRBJ1-3; 8 bases line up with TRBD1. The CDR3 contains 16 residues. The V gene's germline CDR1 is MDHEN and CDR2 SYDVKM. As DNA, the CDR3 is TGTGCCAGCAGTCGCTATTTCAGGGGACAGGCCCCTTCCCAGGATTTT. It translates to CASSRYFRGQAPSQDF.

The chain has TRBV9 and TRBJ1-6, with D hard to call. V gave up 1 base and J gave up 7 bases, with 3 bases separating them. This CDR3 has 12 amino acids. CDR1 and CDR2 from the germline V gene are SGDLS and YYNGEE. The CDR3 DNA reads as TGTGCCAGCAGCGTAAGCAATTCACCCCTCCACTTT. It translates to CASSVSNSPLHF.

V gene TRBV30 combines with J gene TRBJ2-2; 10 nucleotides line up with TRBD1. V was pared by 1 base and J by 4 bases, with 6 bases of the junction left unmatched. The CDR3 totals 16 residues. Per the germline V gene, CDR1 is GTSNPN and CDR2 is SVGIG (reference sequence). The CDR3 bases are TGTGCCTGGAGTGATACGGGGACAGGGGTCACCGGGGAGCTGTTTTTT. This translates into CAWSDTGTGVTGELFF. Full variable domain (remainder filled in from reference TRBV30 and TRBJ2-2): SQTIHQWPATLVQPVGSPLSLECTVEGTSNPNLYWYRQAAGRGLQLLFYSVGIGQISSEVPQNLSASRPQDRQFILSSKKLLLSDSGFYLCAWSDTGTGVTGELFFGEGSRLTVL.

The V and J genes are TRBV5-8 and TRBJ2-1; D may be TRBD2 (6 bases). CDR1 and CDR2 (germline): SGHTS, YDEGEE. The CDR3 contains 17 residues. The germline V and J ends were trimmed by 2 bases and 3 bases, with 18 bases remaining between them. CDR3: CASSFGEEWASYNEQFF. The DNA for the CDR3 is TGTGCCAGCAGCTTTGGGGAGGAGTGGGCAAGCTACAATGAGCAGTTCTTC. Looking up the rest from reference TRBV5-8 and TRBJ2-1 gives the full variable domain: EAGVTQSPTHLIKTRGQQATLRCSPISGHTSVYWYQQALGLGLQFLLWYDEGEERNRGNFPPRFSGRQFPNYSSELNVNALELEDSALYLCASSFGEEWASYNEQFFGPGTRLTVL.

The chain combines TRBV6-2 or TRBV6-3 with TRBJ2-2, with 8 bases that match TRBD2. The V gene end was trimmed by 2 bases and the J gene end by 1 base; junction bases not matched to a gene: 12. The germline CDR1 and CDR2 sequences are MNHEY and SVGEGT. CDR3 length: 19 residues. The CDR3 coding sequence is TGTGCCAGCAGTTACGAGGGCGGGAGGTGGTTCGAGAACACCGGGGAGCTGTTTTTT. Protein sequence: CASSYEGGRWFENTGELFF.

The CDR3 DNA sequence: TGTGCCAGCGCAACAGGGGTGAACAATCAGCCCCAGCATTTT. Its translation is CASATGVNNQPQHF. The J gene is TRBJ1-5, the V gene TRBV27, with 7 bases aligning to TRBD1. Looked up from germline, CDR1 is MNHEY and CDR2 is SMNVEV (reference sequence). This CDR3 region has 14 residues. V shed 8 bases and J 3 bases; nucleotides not matched to a gene: 7.

The rearrangement links TRBV9 to TRBJ2-3; 13 nucleotides match TRBD2. The CDR3 is 18 amino acids. V shed 0 bases and J 2 bases; nucleotides not matched to a gene: 6. The germline V gene has CDR1 SGDLS and CDR2 YYNGEE. The CDR3 coding sequence is TGTGCCAGCAGCGTAGCCCCTGGACTAGCGGGGGACACAGATACGCAGTATTTT. Its protein product is CASSVAPGLAGDTDTQYF.

The chain links TRBV7-8 to TRBJ1-1; perhaps TRBD1 as D (6 bases). The germline V gene encodes CDR1 SGHVS and CDR2 FQNEAQ. V lost 2 bases to trimming and J lost 4 bases, with 20 bases between them. The CDR3 spans 17 residues. The CDR3 nucleotides are TGTGCCAGCAGCTTATATGGGGGCAGGGGAATAGGCACTGAAGCTTTCTTT. Translated: CASSLYGGRGIGTEAFF. The entire variable domain, with the rest obtained from reference TRBV7-8 and TRBJ1-1, is as follows: GAGVSQSPRYKVAKRGQDVALRCDPISGHVSLFWYQQALGQGPEFLTYFQNEAQLDKSGLPSDRFFAERPEGSVSTLKIQRTQQEDSAVYLCASSLYGGRGIGTEAFFGQGTRLTVV.

The V gene is TRBV5-1, the J gene TRBJ2-7, with TRBD2 as a possible D gene (7 bases). Germline loops: CDR1 SGHRS, CDR2 YFSETQ. The V and J ends lost 6 bases and 6 bases respectively, with 19 bases between them. The CDR3 sequence is 14 residues long. The CDR3 loop is CASTDGGPPAEQYF. CDR3 in DNA: TGCGCCAGCACTGACGGGGGGCCCCCGGCCGAGCAGTACTTC. The variable domain in full, with the rest retrieved from reference TRBV5-1 and TRBJ2-7, is KAGVTQTPRYLIKTRGQQVTLSCSPISGHRSVSWYQQTPGQGLQFLFEYFSETQRNKGNFPGRFSGRQFSNSRSEMNVSTLELGDSALYLCASTDGGPPAEQYFGPGTRLTVT.

The rearrangement joins TRBV6-5 to TRBJ1-2, with 7 bases that match TRBD1. After removal of 6 bases from V and 7 bases from J, the junction contained 14 bases not matched to a gene. The germline V gene encodes CDR1 MNHEY and CDR2 SVGAGI. This CDR3 has 15 residues. Written as DNA, the CDR3 is TGTGCCAGCAGGAAGCCGACGACAGGGAAGGGTGGCTACACCTTC. Its protein product is CASRKPTTGKGGYTF.

Regarding this clone: Other DNA sequences in the same sample also yield this CDR3. The CDR3 loop is CASSPDRGSNQPQHF. The CDR3 region has the DNA TGTGCCAGCAGTCCGGACAGGGGAAGCAATCAGCCCCAGCATTTT. This chain uses TRBV6-5 with TRBJ1-5, with TRBD1 matching 9 bases. With V trimmed by 5 bases and J by 1 base, 3 bases remained unmatched. This CDR3 contains 15 residues. Germline-derived CDR1 and CDR2 are MNHEY and SVGAGI.

In this sample, this clone turned up once. The chain links TRBV19 to TRBJ1-1; tentative D call: TRBD1 (6 bases). The CDR3 spans 15 residues. Trimming removed 6 bases at V and 1 base at J, with 15 bases between. The germline V gene encodes CDR1 LNHDA and CDR2 SQIVND (reference sequence). In DNA form, the CDR3 reads TGTGCCAGTAGGGCAGTGGGACACCAGAACACTGAAGCTTTCTTT. It codes for CASRAVGHQNTEAFF.

This clone was observed a single time. The rearrangement joins TRBV10-3 to TRBJ1-6, with D uncertain. With 8 bases removed from V and 8 bases from J, the gap between germline ends came to 13 bases. The germline V gene encodes CDR1 ENHRY and CDR2 SYGVKD. This CDR3 is 13 amino acids long. CDR3: CAIGWEGHSPLHF. CDR3 DNA sequence: TGTGCCATCGGCTGGGAGGGTCATTCACCCCTCCACTTT.

The chain joins TRBV20-1 to TRBJ2-5, with D maybe TRBD1 (5 bases). The V end lost 6 bases, the J end lost 5 bases, and 10 bases lay between the germline ends. Germline values: CDR1 DFQATT, CDR2 SNEGSKA (reference sequence). The CDR3 runs 11 residues. Written as DNA, the CDR3 is TGCAGTGCGTTGGGGCTTGAGACCCAGTACTTC. Translation: CSALGLETQYF.

V and J are TRBV5-1 and TRBJ2-2; TRBD2 matches 10 bases. Germline V gives CDR1 SGHRS, CDR2 YFSETQ. The CDR3 is made up of 17 amino acids. Germline trimming cut 4 bases from V and 5 bases from J; bases unmatched to any gene: 11. CDR3 nucleotide sequence: TGCGCCAGCAGCCCCTTAGGGCTAGCGGGAGTTACCGGGGAGCTGTTTTTT. It codes for CASSPLGLAGVTGELFF.

This chain links TRBV5-1 with TRBJ2-5, with D perhaps TRBD1 (6 bases). The CDR3 runs to 15 residues. V lost 0 bases and J lost 0, with 9 bases in between. The germline gives CDR1 SGHRS, CDR2 YFSETQ. CDR3 nucleotide sequence: TGCGCCAGCAGCTTGGGGGGGCGGGACCAAGAGACCCAGTACTTC. The encoded protein is CASSLGGRDQETQYF.

This clone was recorded only once. The rearrangement uses TRBV12-5 and TRBJ1-2; possible D gene TRBD1, 5 bases. The CDR3 spans 14 residues. V was shortened by 3 bases and J by 4 bases, with 12 bases between the two germline ends. The germline V gene has CDR1 LGHNT and CDR2 FRNRAP. CDR3 in amino acids: CASGLGRALYGYTF. CDR3 nucleotides: TGTGCTAGTGGTTTAGGCAGGGCCCTCTATGGCTACACCTTC.

The chain recombines TRBV12-5 with TRBJ2-6; tentative D call: TRBD1 (5 bases). This CDR3 is 19 amino acids long. The ends were cut back, 0 bases at V and 0 bases at J, with 15 bases in the middle. Looked up from germline, CDR1 is LGHNT and CDR2 is FRNRAP. CDR3 sequence: CASGLVTLAGSSGANVLTF. CDR3 sequence (DNA): TGTGCTAGTGGTTTGGTAACTCTCGCAGGGTCCTCTGGGGCCAACGTCCTGACTTTC.

CDR3 region: CASKRGSDNSPLHF. CDR3 sequence (DNA): TGTGCCAGCAAGCGGGGATCCGATAATTCACCCCTCCACTTT. The chain has TRBV5-4 and TRBJ1-6; D call uncertain. V was clipped by 6 bases and J by 5 bases, with 12 bases between them. The CDR3 runs 14 residues. Per the germline V gene, CDR1 is SGHNT and CDR2 is YYREEE (reference sequence).

This chain connects TRBV18 to TRBJ1-4; 8 bases match TRBD1. The CDR3 is made up of 15 amino acids. CDR1 is KGHSH, CDR2 LQKENI, per germline. Losses at the gene ends were 4 bases for V and 5 bases for J; bases not matched to a gene: 6. The CDR3 protein is CASSLGQGRNEKLFF. CDR3 coding DNA: TGTGCCAGCTCACTCGGACAGGGCAGAAATGAAAAACTGTTTTTT.